Listed below are T cell receptor beta chains from one sample, sequenced in a study of cytomegalovirus exposure and HLA in healthy donors. The protocol was immunoSEQ multiplex PCR, while the TCRdb copy is restricted to in-frame clones and leaves out a portion. The sample yields more than 85,000 clones, roughly three quarters seen once. Sequencing was performed on PBMCs. Receptor source: a male donor in good health and CMV-seropositive. The CDR3 runs from the conserved cysteine through the conserved F or W. Fields, in order: clone size, J gene, D gene, V gene, CDR3 protein, CDR3 DNA. The D gene is left open where the match is weak. Clone sizes are given selectively: once, few, many, or a class where the clone is expanded.

abundance: once
j_gene: TRBJ2-7
d_gene: TRBD2
v_gene: TRBV11-2
CDR3aa: CASRYRAGRPYEQYF
CDR3nt: TGTGCCAGCAGGTATCGAGCGGGACGCCCCTACGAGCAGTACTTC

abundance: .
j_gene: TRBJ2-1
d_gene: TRBD2
v_gene: TRBV7-2
CDR3aa: CASSLALAENNEQFF
CDR3nt: TGTGCCAGCAGCTTAGCACTAGCGGAGAACAATGAGCAGTTCTTC

abundance: few
j_gene: TRBJ2-5
d_gene: TRBD2
v_gene: TRBV7-2
CDR3aa: CASSLFGTSGAPGETQYF
CDR3nt: TGTGCCAGCAGCTTATTCGGGACTAGCGGGGCCCCCGGGGAGACCCAGTACTTC

abundance: .
j_gene: TRBJ2-7
d_gene: TRBD2
v_gene: TRBV2
CDR3aa: CASQRRGVTSGAAGYEQYF
CDR3nt: TGTGCCAGTCAACGACGGGGAGTTACTAGCGGGGCGGCGGGTTACGAGCAGTACTTC

abundance: .
j_gene: TRBJ2-1
d_gene: TRBD2
v_gene: TRBV5-8
CDR3aa: CASSLGLAGPNEQFF
CDR3nt: TGTGCCAGCAGCTTGGGACTAGCGGGACCCAATGAGCAGTTCTTC

abundance: few
j_gene: TRBJ2-5
d_gene: TRBD1
v_gene: TRBV5-1
CDR3aa: CASSISTDRGETQYF
CDR3nt: TGCGCCAGCAGTATTTCAACGGACAGGGGAGAGACCCAGTACTTC

abundance: few
j_gene: TRBJ1-5
d_gene: .
v_gene: TRBV28
CDR3aa: CASSRPGGTHQPQHF
CDR3nt: TGTGCCAGCAGCCGCCCCGGGGGGACCCATCAGCCCCAGCATTTT

abundance: .
j_gene: TRBJ2-1
d_gene: TRBD2
v_gene: TRBV29-1
CDR3aa: CSVRRLAGGNEQFF
CDR3nt: TGCAGCGTACGACGACTAGCGGGAGGGAATGAGCAGTTCTTC

abundance: .
j_gene: TRBJ2-5
d_gene: TRBD2
v_gene: TRBV7-2
CDR3aa: CASSQSGGRGETQYF
CDR3nt: TGTGCCAGCAGTCAGTCCGGCGGGAGAGGTGAGACCCAGTACTTC

abundance: once
j_gene: TRBJ2-1
d_gene: .
v_gene: TRBV5-4
CDR3aa: CASSLQSLNEQFF
CDR3nt: TGTGCCAGCAGCTTACAGAGTCTGAATGAGCAGTTCTTC

abundance: .
j_gene: TRBJ1-1
d_gene: .
v_gene: TRBV6-1
CDR3aa: CASSPTSSNTEAFF
CDR3nt: TGTGCCAGCAGCCCCACCTCGAGTAACACTGAAGCTTTCTTT

abundance: .
j_gene: TRBJ2-2
d_gene: TRBD1
v_gene: TRBV11-3
CDR3aa: CASSFRQGTGELFF
CDR3nt: TGTGCCAGCAGCTTTAGACAGGGAACCGGGGAGCTGTTTTTT

abundance: .
j_gene: TRBJ2-3
d_gene: .
v_gene: TRBV28
CDR3aa: CASRTGTPLCWADTQYF
CDR3nt: TGTGCCAGCAGAACCGGGACACCCCTCTGTTGGGCAGATACGCAGTATTTT

abundance: .
j_gene: TRBJ2-3
d_gene: TRBD2
v_gene: TRBV7-2
CDR3aa: CASRPLGGLAPDTQYF
CDR3nt: TGTGCCAGCAGGCCGTTAGGCGGACTAGCGCCAGATACGCAGTATTTT

abundance: .
j_gene: TRBJ1-1
d_gene: .
v_gene: TRBV6-6
CDR3aa: CASSLLSTATNTEAFF
CDR3nt: TGTGCCAGCAGTCTTCTCTCGACAGCCACGAACACTGAAGCTTTCTTT

abundance: .
j_gene: TRBJ1-2
d_gene: TRBD1
v_gene: TRBV28
CDR3aa: CASRGQGRGYTF
CDR3nt: TGTGCCAGCAGGGGACAGGGGAGAGGCTACACCTTC

abundance: .
j_gene: TRBJ2-1
d_gene: TRBD2
v_gene: TRBV28
CDR3aa: CASSWHPGTSGRNNEQFF
CDR3nt: TGTGCCAGCAGTTGGCACCCTGGGACTAGCGGGAGAAACAATGAGCAGTTCTTC

abundance: .
j_gene: TRBJ2-7
d_gene: .
v_gene: TRBV28
CDR3aa: CASSQGASGSYEQYF
CDR3nt: TGTGCCAGCTCGCAGGGGGCTAGCGGATCCTACGAGCAGTACTTC

abundance: .
j_gene: TRBJ2-5
d_gene: TRBD1
v_gene: TRBV7-2
CDR3aa: CASSWAGQGQETQYF
CDR3nt: TGTGCCAGCAGCTGGGCGGGACAGGGCCAAGAGACCCAGTACTTC

abundance: medium-sized
j_gene: TRBJ2-7
d_gene: TRBD2
v_gene: TRBV19
CDR3aa: CASSVTSGVGYEQYF
CDR3nt: TGTGCCAGTAGTGTGACTAGCGGCGTCGGCTACGAGCAGTACTTC

abundance: .
j_gene: TRBJ2-4
d_gene: TRBD2
v_gene: TRBV30
CDR3aa: CAWRLAGGINIQYF
CDR3nt: TGTGCCTGGCGACTAGCGGGAGGGATAAACATTCAGTACTTC

abundance: .
j_gene: TRBJ1-2
d_gene: TRBD1
v_gene: TRBV4-1
CDR3aa: CASSRFGQGPYGYTF
CDR3nt: TGCGCCAGCAGCCGTTTCGGACAGGGCCCCTATGGCTACACCTTC

abundance: few
j_gene: TRBJ1-1
d_gene: .
v_gene: TRBV18
CDR3aa: CASSPPRGGLNTEAFF
CDR3nt: TGTGCCAGCTCACCACCGAGAGGGGGTCTGAACACTGAAGCTTTCTTT

abundance: .
j_gene: TRBJ2-7
d_gene: TRBD1
v_gene: TRBV6-1
CDR3aa: CASSATGNEQYF
CDR3nt: TGTGCCAGCAGCGCGACAGGGAACGAGCAGTACTTC

abundance: .
j_gene: TRBJ2-5
d_gene: TRBD2
v_gene: TRBV6-6
CDR3aa: CASSYSREGETQYF
CDR3nt: TGTGCCAGCAGTTACTCGCGGGAGGGAGAGACCCAGTACTTC

abundance: .
j_gene: TRBJ2-7
d_gene: TRBD1
v_gene: TRBV28
CDR3aa: CASSIRQGAYEQYF
CDR3nt: TGTGCCAGCAGTATACGACAGGGGGCCTACGAGCAGTACTTC

abundance: .
j_gene: TRBJ1-1
d_gene: TRBD1
v_gene: TRBV29-1
CDR3aa: CSVAPGGAGRAFF
CDR3nt: TGCAGCGTCGCCCCAGGGGGCGCTGGGCGAGCTTTCTTT

abundance: once
j_gene: TRBJ2-7
d_gene: TRBD1
v_gene: TRBV6-1
CDR3aa: CASSWDSRGEQYF
CDR3nt: TGTGCCAGCAGTTGGGACAGCCGAGGGGAGCAGTACTTC

abundance: .
j_gene: TRBJ1-4
d_gene: TRBD1
v_gene: TRBV30
CDR3aa: CAWTPNRGQGEKLFF
CDR3nt: TGTGCCTGGACCCCCAACAGGGGGCAGGGTGAAAAACTGTTTTTT

abundance: .
j_gene: TRBJ2-5
d_gene: .
v_gene: TRBV4-3
CDR3aa: CASSQDGIATVGETQYF
CDR3nt: TGCGCCAGCAGCCAAGACGGGATAGCGACCGTCGGGGAGACCCAGTACTTC

abundance: once
j_gene: TRBJ1-6
d_gene: .
v_gene: TRBV30
CDR3aa: CAWSPLHSPLHF
CDR3nt: TGTGCCTGGAGTCCCCTCCATTCACCCCTCCACTTT

abundance: .
j_gene: TRBJ2-5
d_gene: TRBD2
v_gene: TRBV5-1
CDR3aa: CASSFPSGPETQYF
CDR3nt: TGCGCCAGCAGCTTTCCTAGCGGACCAGAGACCCAGTACTTC

abundance: once
j_gene: TRBJ2-1
d_gene: .
v_gene: TRBV7-2
CDR3aa: CASSLERTIPYNEQFF
CDR3nt: TGTGCCAGCAGCTTAGAACGGACTATTCCCTACAATGAGCAGTTCTTC

abundance: .
j_gene: TRBJ2-1
d_gene: TRBD2
v_gene: TRBV7-3
CDR3aa: CESSILAGESQEQFF
CDR3nt: TGTGAAAGCAGCATACTAGCGGGAGAATCCCAAGAGCAGTTCTTC

abundance: .
j_gene: TRBJ1-2
d_gene: .
v_gene: TRBV6-1
CDR3aa: CASSPGQNYGYTF
CDR3nt: TGTGCCAGCAGTCCCGGACAGAACTATGGCTACACCTTC

abundance: .
j_gene: TRBJ2-5
d_gene: .
v_gene: TRBV27
CDR3aa: CASSLLGEAGALIGTQYF
CDR3nt: TGTGCCAGCAGTTTATTAGGGGAGGCCGGGGCCCTAATAGGGACCCAGTACTTC

abundance: few
j_gene: TRBJ2-1
d_gene: .
v_gene: TRBV27
CDR3aa: CASSFNGNSYNEQFF
CDR3nt: TGTGCCAGCAGTTTTAACGGGAACTCCTACAATGAGCAGTTCTTC

abundance: .
j_gene: TRBJ1-2
d_gene: .
v_gene: TRBV20-1
CDR3aa: CSARDPGNTF
CDR3nt: TGCAGTGCTAGAGATCCCGGGAACACCTTC

abundance: once
j_gene: TRBJ1-2
d_gene: TRBD1
v_gene: TRBV27
CDR3aa: CASSIQGQGVGYGYTF
CDR3nt: TGTGCCAGCAGTATACAGGGACAGGGGGTGGGATATGGCTACACCTTC

abundance: .
j_gene: TRBJ1-2
d_gene: TRBD1
v_gene: TRBV7-2
CDR3aa: CASSPGTGPYGYTF
CDR3nt: TGTGCCAGCAGTCCCGGGACAGGACCCTATGGCTACACCTTC

abundance: few
j_gene: TRBJ2-7
d_gene: .
v_gene: TRBV5-4
CDR3aa: CASSSSGEQYF
CDR3nt: TGTGCCAGCAGCTCCTCGGGCGAGCAGTACTTC

abundance: few
j_gene: TRBJ1-2
d_gene: TRBD1
v_gene: TRBV6-5
CDR3aa: CASKGTGREGYTF
CDR3nt: TGTGCCAGCAAGGGGACAGGGAGGGAAGGCTACACCTTC

abundance: few
j_gene: TRBJ2-7
d_gene: TRBD1
v_gene: TRBV5-4
CDR3aa: CASSLGTGAYEQYF
CDR3nt: TGTGCCAGCAGCTTGGGGACAGGGGCCTACGAGCAGTACTTC

abundance: once
j_gene: TRBJ2-5
d_gene: .
v_gene: TRBV5-1
CDR3aa: CASSITGASQETQYF
CDR3nt: TGCGCCAGCAGCATCACGGGAGCTTCTCAAGAGACCCAGTACTTC

abundance: .
j_gene: TRBJ2-5
d_gene: TRBD1
v_gene: TRBV6-5
CDR3aa: CASSPRDRGRETQYF
CDR3nt: TGTGCCAGCAGCCCAAGGGACAGGGGGCGGGAGACCCAGTACTTC

abundance: .
j_gene: TRBJ2-5
d_gene: TRBD2
v_gene: TRBV6-5
CDR3aa: CASSQAGLQETQYF
CDR3nt: TGTGCCAGCAGTCAAGCGGGACTACAAGAGACCCAGTACTTC

abundance: .
j_gene: TRBJ2-3
d_gene: TRBD2
v_gene: TRBV28
CDR3aa: CASSLAASGGTQYF
CDR3nt: TGTGCCAGCAGTCTAGCGGCATCTGGAGGTACGCAGTATTTT

abundance: .
j_gene: TRBJ1-5
d_gene: TRBD1
v_gene: TRBV28
CDR3aa: CASISYRDSPNQPQHF
CDR3nt: TGTGCCAGCATCTCATATCGGGACAGTCCCAATCAGCCCCAGCATTTT

abundance: .
j_gene: TRBJ2-7
d_gene: TRBD1
v_gene: TRBV4-1
CDR3aa: CASSPRQQGTYEQYF
CDR3nt: TGCGCCAGCAGCCCCCGTCAACAGGGGACCTACGAGCAGTACTTC

abundance: .
j_gene: TRBJ1-2
d_gene: .
v_gene: TRBV19
CDR3aa: CATRPIAGNRAYGYTF
CDR3nt: TGTGCCACTCGCCCCATAGCTGGGAACAGGGCCTATGGCTACACCTTC

abundance: .
j_gene: TRBJ2-5
d_gene: .
v_gene: TRBV7-2
CDR3aa: CASSRQFEETQYF
CDR3nt: TGTGCCAGCAGTCGACAGTTCGAAGAGACCCAGTACTTC

abundance: .
j_gene: TRBJ2-7
d_gene: .
v_gene: TRBV7-2
CDR3aa: CASSLKDSALTYEQYF
CDR3nt: TGTGCCAGCAGCCTAAAGGACAGCGCCTTGACCTACGAGCAGTACTTC

abundance: .
j_gene: TRBJ2-3
d_gene: .
v_gene: TRBV2
CDR3aa: CASSYADTQYF
CDR3nt: TGTGCCAGCAGCTACGCAGATACGCAGTATTTT

abundance: .
j_gene: TRBJ2-3
d_gene: TRBD2
v_gene: TRBV4-3
CDR3aa: CASSLGLAGDADTQYF
CDR3nt: TGCGCCAGCAGCCTTGGACTAGCGGGAGACGCAGATACGCAGTATTTT